Reported below is one T cell receptor (beta chain). The data stem from a study of CD8 T cells in Susac syndrome. The V end lost 3 bases, the J end lost 3 bases, and 17 bases lay between the germline ends. The CDR3 has 16 amino acids. Reverse transcription of roughly 0.5 to 1 ug RNA was carried out with random hexamers. Coverage of TCR beta CDR3 amplification by immunoSEQ multiplex PCR extended to 54 Vbeta and 13 Jbeta. From the immunoSEQ multiplex PCR reads, TCRdb called clonotypes with MiXCR, one entry per CDR3 protein. The data show about 120,000 distinct CDR3 sequences, with around nine tenths seen just once and 0.13% to 0.15% held by the top ten. Purification of the CD8+ and CD4+ T cells relied on negative isolation, and TEMRA cells underwent FACS enrichment.

The sequence was obtained from a human donor in good health. The chain uses TRBV12-3 or TRBV12-4 and TRBJ2-5; D might be TRBD1 (5 bases). The sequenced sample was CD4+ T cells from PBMCs. The CDR3 here is CASSLFGGADKETQYF. The DNA for the CDR3 is TGTGCCAGCAGTTTGTTTGGTGGGGCTGACAAAGAGACCCAGTACTTC.